This entry concerns a single T cell receptor beta chain. TCRdb's table, derived via immunoSEQ multiplex PCR, lists solely in-frame clones and lacks some. The repertoire includes 250,000 to 300,000 clones, 89% of them detected once, and less than 2% sits in the top ten. The sample comes from a study of blood T cell repertoires in COVID-19. V gave up 0 bases and J gave up 6 bases; unmatched junction bases: 9. The CDR3 is made up of 17 amino acids. Germline-derived CDR1 and CDR2 are LNHNV and YYDKDF (reference sequence). This receptor was obtained from a woman aged 40 to 55 who had recovered from COVID-19. Sequencing was done on a sample of PBMCs or T cells enriched from blood (not recorded which). The chain employs TRBV15 and TRBJ1-2, with 11 nucleotides matching TRBD1. The CDR3 sequence: CATSRDIGGQGVDGYTF. The CDR3 DNA is TGTGCCACCAGCAGAGATATTGGGGGACAGGGGGTAGATGGCTACACCTTC.